One and the same sample provided the 10 T cell receptor beta chains below, sequenced in a study of cytomegalovirus exposure and HLA in healthy donors (dated by TCRdb to 2017 to 2019). Library creation used the immunoSEQ multiplex PCR assay. TCRdb provides this immuneACCESS table in a form limited to in-frame rearrangements. Some clones are lacking; in checked studies, under half of them reflect an unresolved V gene, and why the rest are absent is not known. Within this sample are a few hundred thousand clones, with less than 95% of them counted one time only. The ten most abundant clones make up approximately 3.1% of the sample. The specimen was PBMCs. Source of these receptors: a woman in her 30s in good health and CMV-seronegative.

V usage is TRBV27 and J usage is TRBJ2-7, with TRBD2 as a possible D gene (6 bases). From germline, CDR1 is MNHEY and CDR2 SMNVEV (reference sequence). This CDR3 has 15 residues. Trimming left V 5 bases short and J 0 bases short, with 14 bases between. CDR3 in DNA: TGTGCCAGCAGTGCCTCTAGCGACCCCTCCTACGAGCAGTACTTC. Amino acids: CASSASSDPSYEQYF.

This chain links TRBV20-1 with TRBJ2-7; D is possibly TRBD1 (6 bases). Germline V gene lookup returns CDR1 DFQATT and CDR2 SNEGSKA (reference sequence). V was clipped by 4 bases and J by 4 bases, with 8 bases between them. The CDR3 spans 11 residues. Written as DNA, the CDR3 is TGCAGTGCTACAGGGGCATACGAGCAGTACTTC. Protein product: CSATGAYEQYF.

The rearrangement uses TRBV7-9 and TRBJ2-7; D is undetermined. The germline V gene has CDR1 SEHNR and CDR2 FQNEAQ (reference sequence). V lost 5 bases to trimming and J lost 6 bases, with 8 bases between them. The CDR3 covers 11 residues. The CDR3 loop is CASSPLSEQYF. The CDR3 DNA sequence: TGTGCCAGCAGCCCGCTCTCCGAGCAGTACTTC.

The V gene is TRBV4-1, the J gene TRBJ2-7; D is possibly TRBD2 (6 bases). Looked up from germline, CDR1 is MGHRA and CDR2 is YSYEKL. V lost 4 bases, J lost 5 bases, and 12 bases lay in between. The CDR3 has 13 amino acids. The CDR3 sequence: CASSPGVDHEQYF. The CDR3 bases are TGCGCCAGCAGCCCGGGAGTGGACCACGAGCAGTACTTC.

The chain combines TRBV30 with TRBJ2-3, with D hard to call. The CDR3 spans 11 residues. Germline V CDR1 and CDR2: GTSNPN, SVGIG (reference sequence). Trimming pared 4 bases from V and 4 bases from J, leaving 6 bases between. The CDR3 sequence: CAWTTSDTQYF. DNA of the CDR3: TGTGCCTGGACGACTTCAGATACGCAGTATTTT. The full variable domain, rest sourced from reference TRBV30 and TRBJ2-3, is SQTIHQWPATLVQPVGSPLSLECTVEGTSNPNLYWYRQAAGRGLQLLFYSVGIGQISSEVPQNLSASRPQDRQFILSSKKLLLSDSGFYLCAWTTSDTQYFGPGTRLTVL.

This clone has more than one count but fewer than ten. The chain recombines TRBV11-3 with TRBJ2-7; 7 nucleotides agree with TRBD2. The germline V gene encodes CDR1 SGHNT and CDR2 YENEEA. The CDR3 has 14 amino acids. V gave up 2 bases and J gave up 9 bases; unmatched junction bases: 10. CDR3 amino acids: CASSLPGLMPRQYF. The CDR3 DNA follows: TGTGCCAGCAGCTTACCGGGACTAATGCCAAGGCAGTACTTC. Full variable domain (outside the CDR3, taken from reference TRBV11-3 and TRBJ2-7): EAGVVQSPRYKIIEKKQPVAFWCNPISGHNTLYWYLQNLGQGPELLIRYENEEAVDDSQLPKDRFSAERLKGVDSTLKIQPAELGDSAVYLCASSLPGLMPRQYFGPGTRLTVT.

In DNA form, the CDR3 reads TGTGCCAGCTCACCGCTAGCGGGTCCCGGGGAGCTGTTTTTT. This codes for CASSPLAGPGELFF. This chain links TRBV18 with TRBJ2-2; TRBD2 agrees at 8 bases. This CDR3 spans 14 amino acids. Trimming at V came to 3 bases and at J to 6 bases, leaving 3 bases not matched to a gene. Germline V gives CDR1 KGHSH, CDR2 LQKENI.

In this sample, this clone turned up once. The chain has TRBV5-1 and TRBJ1-4; the match to TRBD1 covers 10 bases. Trimming at V came to 4 bases and at J to 5 bases, leaving 5 bases not matched to a gene. CDR3 length: 15 residues. Germline V gives CDR1 SGHRS, CDR2 YFSETQ. DNA for the CDR3: TGCGCCAGCAGCCCGGGACAGGGGACAAATGAAAAACTGTTTTTT. As protein: CASSPGQGTNEKLFF.

The chain joins TRBV11-3 to TRBJ2-1; D is unresolved. The CDR3 has 15 amino acids. Germline CDR1 reads SGHNT; CDR2 reads YENEEA. V shed 4 bases and J shed 4 bases, with 14 bases lying between them. The CDR3 DNA reads TGTGCCAGCAGCTGCACTTGTCCCGATTACAATGAGCAGTTCTTC. Its protein product is CASSCTCPDYNEQFF.

The chain couples TRBV25-1 to TRBJ2-1; 15 bases agree with TRBD2. V shed 6 bases, J shed 2 bases, and the junction held 8 bases outside the gene matches. This CDR3 region has 18 residues. The germline V gene encodes CDR1 MGHDK and CDR2 SYGVNS. CDR3 in DNA: TGTGCCAGCAGGTTAGGACTAGCGGGAGGGCCCCCCTACAATGAGCAGTTCTTC. Encoded protein: CASRLGLAGGPPYNEQFF.